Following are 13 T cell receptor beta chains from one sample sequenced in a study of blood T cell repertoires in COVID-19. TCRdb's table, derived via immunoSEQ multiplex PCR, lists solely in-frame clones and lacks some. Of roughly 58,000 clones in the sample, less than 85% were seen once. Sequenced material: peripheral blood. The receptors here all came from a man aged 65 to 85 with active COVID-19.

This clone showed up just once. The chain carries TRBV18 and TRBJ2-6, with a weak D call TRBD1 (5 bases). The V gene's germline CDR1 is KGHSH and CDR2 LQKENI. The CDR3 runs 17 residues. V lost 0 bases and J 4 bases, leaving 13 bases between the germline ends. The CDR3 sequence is CASSPPGARAGANVLTF. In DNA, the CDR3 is TGTGCCAGCTCACCACCAGGGGCCAGAGCCGGGGCCAACGTCCTGACTTTC.

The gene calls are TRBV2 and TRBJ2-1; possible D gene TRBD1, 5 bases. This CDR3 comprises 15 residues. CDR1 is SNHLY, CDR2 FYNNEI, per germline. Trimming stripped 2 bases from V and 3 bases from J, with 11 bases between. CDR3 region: CASSEQDIDYNEQFF. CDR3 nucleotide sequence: TGTGCCAGCAGTGAACAGGACATAGACTACAATGAGCAGTTCTTC.

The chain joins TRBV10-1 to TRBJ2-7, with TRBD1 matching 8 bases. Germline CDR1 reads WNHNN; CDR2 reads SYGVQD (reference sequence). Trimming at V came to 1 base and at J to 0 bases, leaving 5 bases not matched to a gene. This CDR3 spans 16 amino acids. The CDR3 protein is CASSEFRQGSSYEQYF. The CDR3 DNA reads TGCGCCAGCAGTGAGTTTAGACAGGGGAGCTCCTACGAGCAGTACTTC.

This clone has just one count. CDR3 sequence reads: CASSYEAGGSSNQPQHF. The CDR3 bases are TGTGCCAGCAGTTACGAGGCAGGGGGTTCCAGCAATCAGCCCCAGCATTTT. This sequence joins TRBV6-2 or TRBV6-3 and TRBJ1-5, with TRBD1 matching over 7 bases. CDR3 length: 17 residues. CDR1 is MNHEY, CDR2 SVGEGT, per germline. V dropped 2 bases and J dropped 1; count of bases not matched to a gene: 8.

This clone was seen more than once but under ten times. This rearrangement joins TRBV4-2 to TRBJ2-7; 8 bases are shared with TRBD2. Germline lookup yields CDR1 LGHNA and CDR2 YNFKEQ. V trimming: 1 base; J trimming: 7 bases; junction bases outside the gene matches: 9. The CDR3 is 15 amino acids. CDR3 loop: CASSQVGLGIGEQYF. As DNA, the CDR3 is TGTGCCAGCAGCCAAGTGGGACTAGGAATAGGGGAGCAGTACTTC.

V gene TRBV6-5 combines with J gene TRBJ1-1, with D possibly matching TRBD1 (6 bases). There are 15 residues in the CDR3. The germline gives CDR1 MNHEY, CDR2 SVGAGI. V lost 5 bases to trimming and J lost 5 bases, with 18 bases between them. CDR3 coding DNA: TGTGCCAGCAGTCCCAGACGGGGGGGGCGGACTGAAGCTTTCTTT. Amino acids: CASSPRRGGRTEAFF.

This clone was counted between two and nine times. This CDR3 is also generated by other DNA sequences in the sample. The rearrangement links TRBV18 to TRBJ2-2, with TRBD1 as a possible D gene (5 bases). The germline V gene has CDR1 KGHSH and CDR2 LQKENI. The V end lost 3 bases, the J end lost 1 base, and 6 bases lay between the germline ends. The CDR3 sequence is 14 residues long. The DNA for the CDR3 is TGTGCCAGCTCACCCGGACAGAACACCGGGGAGCTGTTTTTT. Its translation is CASSPGQNTGELFF.

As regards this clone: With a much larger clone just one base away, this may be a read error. DNA of the CDR3: TGTGCCAGCAGCTTCGATAGACCGGGGGGGGATGGCTACACCTTC. This translates into CASSFDRPGGDGYTF. The chain uses TRBV7-2 and TRBJ1-2, with TRBD1 as a possible D gene (5 bases). Per germline, CDR1 SGHTA and CDR2 FQGNSA. The CDR3 is 15 residues long. V was shortened by 3 bases and J by 6 bases, with 17 bases between the two germline ends. The complete variable domain, with remaining parts taken from reference TRBV7-2 and TRBJ1-2, reads GAGVSQSPSNKVTEKGKDVELRCDPISGHTALYWYRQSLGQGLEFLIYFQGNSAPDKSGLPSDRFSAERTGGSVSTLTIQRTQQEDSAVYLCASSFDRPGGDGYTFGSGTRLTVV.

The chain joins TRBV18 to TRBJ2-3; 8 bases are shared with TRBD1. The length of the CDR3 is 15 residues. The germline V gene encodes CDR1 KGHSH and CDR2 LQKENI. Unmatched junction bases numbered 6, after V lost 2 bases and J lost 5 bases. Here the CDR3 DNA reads TGTGCCAGCTCACCAAGACAGGGGAGCGGAGATACGCAGTATTTT. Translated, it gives CASSPRQGSGDTQYF.

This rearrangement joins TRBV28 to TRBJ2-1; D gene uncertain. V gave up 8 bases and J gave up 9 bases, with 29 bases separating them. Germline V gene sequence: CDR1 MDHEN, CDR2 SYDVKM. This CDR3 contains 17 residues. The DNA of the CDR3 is TGTGCCAGCTCCCACCGACGAGGAGTTCTTGGAGTGGCTGAGCAGTTCTTC. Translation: CASSHRRGVLGVAEQFF.

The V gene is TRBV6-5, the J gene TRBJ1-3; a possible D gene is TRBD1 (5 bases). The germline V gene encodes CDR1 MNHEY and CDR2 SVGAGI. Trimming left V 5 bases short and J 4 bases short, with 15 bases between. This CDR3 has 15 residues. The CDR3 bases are TGTGCCAGCAGTCTGATTGGGGCAGAGGGAAACACCATATATTTT. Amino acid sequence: CASSLIGAEGNTIYF.

The CDR3 coding sequence is TGTGCCAGCAGACCGCCGGGACAAGACAATGAGCAGTTCTTC. It codes for CASRPPGQDNEQFF. V usage is TRBV2 and J usage is TRBJ2-1, with D perhaps matching TRBD1 (6 bases). This CDR3 comprises 14 residues. Germline lookup yields CDR1 SNHLY and CDR2 FYNNEI. Trimming left V 6 bases short and J 5 bases short, with 14 bases between.

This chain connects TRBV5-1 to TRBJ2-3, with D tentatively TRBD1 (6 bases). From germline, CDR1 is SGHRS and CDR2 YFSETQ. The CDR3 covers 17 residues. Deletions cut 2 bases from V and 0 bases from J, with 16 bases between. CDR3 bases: TGCGCCAGCAGCTTTGACAGGCCAGGCAAGAGCACAGATACGCAGTATTTT. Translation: CASSFDRPGKSTDTQYF.